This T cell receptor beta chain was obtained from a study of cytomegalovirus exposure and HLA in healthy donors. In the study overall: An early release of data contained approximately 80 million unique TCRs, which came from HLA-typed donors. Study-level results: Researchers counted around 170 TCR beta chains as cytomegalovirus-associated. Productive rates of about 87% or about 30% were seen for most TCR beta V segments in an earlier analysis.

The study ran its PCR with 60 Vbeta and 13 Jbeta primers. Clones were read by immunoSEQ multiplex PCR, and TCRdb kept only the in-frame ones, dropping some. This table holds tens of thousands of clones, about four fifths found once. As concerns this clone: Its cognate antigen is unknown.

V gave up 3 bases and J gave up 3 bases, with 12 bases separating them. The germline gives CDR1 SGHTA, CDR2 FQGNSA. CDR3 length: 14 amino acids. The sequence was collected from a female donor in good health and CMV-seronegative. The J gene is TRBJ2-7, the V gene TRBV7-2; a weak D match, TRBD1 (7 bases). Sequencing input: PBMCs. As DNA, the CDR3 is TGTGCCAGCAGCTTTGGCAGGGGGGACTACGAGCAGTACTTC. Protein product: CASSFGRGDYEQYF.